Shown below are 16 T cell receptor beta chains from a single sample sequenced in a study of human T cells and chemical hapten exposure. Time point noted: patch test 2, 6 weeks after DPC sensitization. The treatment is: therapeutic diphenylcyclopropenone sensitization with weekly scalp DPC. One entry per CDR3 protein, called by TCRdb with MiXCR from the RACE reads. The data hold 69,000 or so distinct CDR3 sequences, with approximately 10% observed a single time. The sample here was whole blood, taken in connection with sensitization to the hapten diphenylcyclopropenone (DPC). Receptors were obtained from a woman aged 45 to 65 with alopecia areata. Some clones in this sample may be carry-over from other donors' samples.

This clonotype was found many times. This chain joins TRBV13 and TRBJ1-6; 8 bases are shared with TRBD1. The CDR3 has 14 residues. The ends lost 3 bases at V and 7 bases at J; junction bases unmatched: 2. Germline assignment: CDR1 PRHDT and CDR2 FYEKMQ (reference sequence). The CDR3: CASSFGTGNSPLHF. CDR3 bases: TGTGCCAGCAGCTTCGGGACAGGAAATTCACCCCTCCACTTT. Based on the CDR3 plus reference TRBV13 and TRBJ1-6, the full variable domain is AAGVIQSPRHLIKEKRETATLKCYPIPRHDTVYWYQQGPGQDPQFLISFYEKMQSDKGSIPDRFSAQQFSDYHSELNMSSLELGDSALYFCASSFGTGNSPLHFGNGTRLTVT.

V and J are TRBV29-1 and TRBJ2-3; 7 nucleotides agree with TRBD1. V shed 2 bases, J shed 3 bases, and the junction held 2 bases outside the gene matches. Germline-derived CDR1 and CDR2 are SQVTM and ANQGSEA. The CDR3 extends over 13 amino acids. CDR3 sequence: CSVEYRGTDTQYF. The DNA for the CDR3 is TGCAGCGTTGAATACAGGGGTACAGATACGCAGTATTTT.

The V gene is TRBV28, the J gene TRBJ1-6, with 8 bases lining up with TRBD1. J was trimmed by 7 bases and V by 5 bases; bases with no gene match: 7. Germline CDR1 reads MDHEN; CDR2 reads SYDVKM. The CDR3 has 15 amino acids. The chain's CDR3 is CASSPRTGSNSPLHF. The CDR3 coding sequence is TGTGCCAGCAGTCCCCGGACAGGGTCAAATTCACCCCTCCACTTT.

This clonotype has a handful of counts. The CDR3 coding sequence is TGTGCCTGGAGGGGTGGACTCTCTGGAAACACCATATATTTT. It is translated as CAWRGGLSGNTIYF. The chain uses TRBV30 and TRBJ1-3; D unresolved. The CDR3 length is 14 residues. V lost 3 bases to trimming and J lost 0 bases, with 9 bases between them. Germline CDR1 and CDR2: GTSNPN and SVGIG (reference sequence).

This clonotype has only one observation. The chain has TRBV6-4 and TRBJ1-1, with unresolved D. Germline-derived CDR1 and CDR2 are MRHNA and SNTAGT. The V end was cut by 5 bases, the J end by 0 bases, with 7 bases between. The CDR3 loop spans 13 amino acids. In DNA, the CDR3 is TGTGCCAGCAGTAAGGTCATGAACACTGAAGCTTTCTTT. Its translation: CASSKVMNTEAFF.

The chain is built from TRBV29-1 and TRBJ1-1; the match to TRBD1 covers 7 bases. The CDR3 length is 12 residues. V gave up 7 bases and J gave up 3 bases; unmatched junction bases: 5. Germline CDR1 is SQVTM and CDR2 is ANQGSEA. The CDR3 DNA reads as TGCAGCGCGGGACAGAGGGACACTGAAGCTTTCTTT. It translates to CSAGQRDTEAFF.

The chain employs TRBV29-1 and TRBJ1-2; D unresolved. V was clipped by 5 bases and J by 8 bases, with 12 bases between them. Germline V gene data show CDR1 as SQVTM and CDR2 as ANQGSEA. The CDR3 contains 11 residues. CDR3 coding DNA: TGCAGCGTTACGGATCTACGAGGCTACACCTTC. Protein product: CSVTDLRGYTF.

This clonotype was counted ten times or more. This sequence joins TRBV29-1 and TRBJ2-5; the D gene is possibly TRBD1 (5 bases). Per the germline V gene, CDR1 is SQVTM and CDR2 is ANQGSEA. V lost 7 bases and J lost 5, with 8 bases in between. There are 10 residues in the CDR3. As DNA, the CDR3 is TGCAGCGCAGGGTTGGAGACCCAGTACTTC. It yields the protein CSAGLETQYF.

Ten or more counts support this clonotype. The chain recombines TRBV5-1 with TRBJ2-7; TRBD1 matches at 9 bases. With 2 bases clipped from V and 5 bases from J, the junction kept 14 bases outside the gene matches. This CDR3 region has 17 residues. CDR1 SGHRS and CDR2 YFSETQ come from the germline V gene. CDR3 in DNA: TGCGCCAGCAGCTTATCCGGGACAGGGCTGGGACTTGACGAGCAGTACTTC. Its translation: CASSLSGTGLGLDEQYF.

This clonotype was detected ten times or more. The J gene is TRBJ1-1, the V gene TRBV11-2; D is uncertain. CDR3 length equals 13 residues. Trimming removed 2 bases at V and 0 bases at J, with 4 bases between. Germline assignment: CDR1 SGHAT and CDR2 FQNNGV. The CDR3 here is CASSLMMNTEAFF. The DNA for the CDR3 is TGTGCCAGCAGCTTAATGATGAACACTGAAGCTTTCTTT.

This clonotype was detected many times. This chain's CDR3 is CASRPGGGIGRSSYEQYF. CDR3 DNA: TGTGCCAGTAGGCCCGGCGGGGGCATAGGCAGGAGCTCCTACGAGCAGTACTTC. The V and J genes are TRBV19 and TRBJ2-7, with D maybe TRBD2 (7 bases). The CDR3 runs 18 residues. V lost 6 bases to trimming and J lost 0 bases, with 24 bases between them. Germline lookup yields CDR1 LNHDA and CDR2 SQIVND (reference sequence).

This clonotype has a handful of counts. The chain combines TRBV7-9 with TRBJ1-1; no reliable D call. Germline V gene sequence: CDR1 SEHNR, CDR2 FQNEAQ (reference sequence). The CDR3 contains 14 residues. With 1 base removed from V and 8 bases from J, the gap between germline ends came to 14 bases. CDR3 in DNA: TGTGCCAGCAGCTTAGGAATTCGAGGGTCGGAAGCTTTCTTT. Its protein is CASSLGIRGSEAFF.

This clonotype occurred many times. This sequence joins TRBV29-1 and TRBJ2-3; D is perhaps TRBD1 (5 bases). Per the germline V gene, CDR1 is SQVTM and CDR2 is ANQGSEA. The CDR3 extends over 13 amino acids. Deletions cut 4 bases from V and 4 bases from J, with 12 bases between. The DNA for the CDR3 is TGCAGCGTTGGGGGCATAGGGTCAGATACGCAGTATTTT. Protein: CSVGGIGSDTQYF.

The chain couples TRBV12-3 or TRBV12-4 to TRBJ1-5; 8 bases fit TRBD1. This CDR3 comprises 16 residues. The trim removed 6 bases at V and 3 bases at J, leaving 10 bases unmatched. The CDR3, as DNA: TGTGCCAGCAGCCCATCAACGACAGGGGCCAATCAGCCCCAGCATTTT. It is translated as CASSPSTTGANQPQHF.

There are many counts of this clonotype. The chain combines TRBV19 with TRBJ2-2, with 8 bases identical to TRBD2. V lost 6 bases to trimming and J lost 3 bases; unmatched junction nucleotides: 3. This CDR3 is built from 14 residues. Germline V CDR1 and CDR2: LNHDA, SQIVND (reference sequence). The CDR3 DNA reads as TGTGCCAGTAGACAACTAGCGGACACCGGGGAGCTGTTTTTT. It yields the protein CASRQLADTGELFF. The full variable domain, rest sourced from reference TRBV19 and TRBJ2-2, is DGGITQSPKYLFRKEGQNVTLSCEQNLNHDAMYWYRQDPGQGLRLIYYSQIVNDFQKGDIAEGYSVSREKKESFPLTVTSAQKNPTAFYLCASRQLADTGELFFGEGSRLTVL.

There are many counts of this clonotype. V usage is TRBV10-3 and J usage is TRBJ1-3; possible D gene TRBD1, 5 bases. From germline, CDR1 is ENHRY and CDR2 SYGVKD. Trimming pared 3 bases from V and 0 bases from J, leaving 9 bases between. CDR3 length: 15 residues. CDR3 protein: CAISEGTLSGNTIYF. In DNA form, the CDR3 reads TGTGCCATCAGTGAAGGGACTCTCTCTGGAAACACCATATATTTT.